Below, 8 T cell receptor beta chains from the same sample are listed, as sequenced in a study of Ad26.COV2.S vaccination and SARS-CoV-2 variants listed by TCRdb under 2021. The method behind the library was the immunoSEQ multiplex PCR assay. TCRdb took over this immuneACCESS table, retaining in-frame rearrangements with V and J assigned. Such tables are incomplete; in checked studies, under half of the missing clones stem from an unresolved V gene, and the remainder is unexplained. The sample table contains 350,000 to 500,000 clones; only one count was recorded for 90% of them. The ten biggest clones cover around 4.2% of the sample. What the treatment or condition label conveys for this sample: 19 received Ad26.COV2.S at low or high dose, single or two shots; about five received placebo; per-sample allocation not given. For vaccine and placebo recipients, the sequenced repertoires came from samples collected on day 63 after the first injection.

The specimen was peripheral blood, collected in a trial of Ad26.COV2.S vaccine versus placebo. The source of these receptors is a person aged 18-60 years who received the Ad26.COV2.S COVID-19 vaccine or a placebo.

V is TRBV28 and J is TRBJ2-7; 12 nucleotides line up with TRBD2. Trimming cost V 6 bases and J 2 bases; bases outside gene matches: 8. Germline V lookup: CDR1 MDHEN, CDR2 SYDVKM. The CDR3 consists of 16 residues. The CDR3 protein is CASRRSGLAGTYEQYF. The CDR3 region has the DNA TGTGCCAGCAGGAGGAGTGGACTAGCGGGAACCTACGAGCAGTACTTC.

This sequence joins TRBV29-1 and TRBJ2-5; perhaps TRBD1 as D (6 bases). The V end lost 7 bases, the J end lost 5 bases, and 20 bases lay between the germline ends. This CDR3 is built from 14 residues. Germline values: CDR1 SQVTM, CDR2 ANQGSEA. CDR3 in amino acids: CSAFGGSGGETQYF. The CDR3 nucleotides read TGCAGCGCCTTTGGGGGCTCGGGCGGGGAGACCCAGTACTTC.

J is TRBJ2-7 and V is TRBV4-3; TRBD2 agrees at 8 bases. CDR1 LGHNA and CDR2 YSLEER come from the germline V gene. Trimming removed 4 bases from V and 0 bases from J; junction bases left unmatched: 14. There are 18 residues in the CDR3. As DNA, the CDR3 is TGCGCCAGCAGCCTTAGGGGTAGCGGGGACATTAACTCCTACGAGCAGTACTTC. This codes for CASSLRGSGDINSYEQYF.

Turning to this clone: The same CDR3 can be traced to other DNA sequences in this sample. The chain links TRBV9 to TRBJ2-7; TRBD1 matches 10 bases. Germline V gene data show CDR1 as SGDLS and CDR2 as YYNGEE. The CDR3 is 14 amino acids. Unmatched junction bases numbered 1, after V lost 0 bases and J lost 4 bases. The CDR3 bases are TGTGCCAGCAGCGTAGGACAGGGGGCTTACGAGCAGTACTTC. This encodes CASSVGQGAYEQYF.

CDR3 bases: TGTGCCAGCAGTGAATGGCGGGGCTCACCCCTCCACTTT. Its protein is CASSEWRGSPLHF. The chain joins TRBV6-1 to TRBJ1-6; D might be TRBD1 (5 bases). The germline V and J ends were trimmed by 2 bases and 10 bases, with 9 bases remaining between them. Per germline, CDR1 MNHNS and CDR2 SASEGT. The CDR3 has 13 amino acids.

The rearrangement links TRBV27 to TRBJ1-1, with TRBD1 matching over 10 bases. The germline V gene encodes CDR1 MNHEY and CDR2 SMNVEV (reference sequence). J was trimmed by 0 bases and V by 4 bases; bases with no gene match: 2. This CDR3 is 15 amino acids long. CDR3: CASSWGQGMNTEAFF. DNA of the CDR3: TGTGCCAGCAGTTGGGGACAGGGGATGAACACTGAAGCTTTCTTT.

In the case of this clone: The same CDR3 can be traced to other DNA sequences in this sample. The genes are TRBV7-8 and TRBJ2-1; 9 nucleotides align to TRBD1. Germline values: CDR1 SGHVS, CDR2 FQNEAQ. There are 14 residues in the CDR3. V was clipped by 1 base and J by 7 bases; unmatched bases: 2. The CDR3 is CASSLGGTGNEQFF. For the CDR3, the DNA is TGTGCCAGCAGCTTAGGCGGGACAGGGAATGAGCAGTTCTTC.

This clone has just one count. CDR3 in amino acids: CASSPRDNEQFF. CDR3 nucleotides: TGTGCCAGCTCACCAAGGGATAATGAGCAGTTCTTC. The J gene is TRBJ2-1, the V gene TRBV18, with D unclear. Trimming shortened V by 2 bases and J by 7 bases, and 6 bases separated the two germline ends. Per the germline V gene, CDR1 is KGHSH and CDR2 is LQKENI. CDR3 length: 12 residues. The variable domain in full, completed from reference TRBV18 and TRBJ2-1, reads NAGVMQNPRHLVRRRGQEARLRCSPMKGHSHVYWYRQLPEEGLKFMVYLQKENIIDESGMPKERFSAEFPKEGPSILRIQQVVRGDSAAYFCASSPRDNEQFFGPGTRLTVL.